The rows below give T cell receptor beta chains drawn from one sample of a study of tumor-infiltrating lymphocytes in primary liver carcinoma. TCRdb ran MiXCR on the multiplex PCR reads and lists one entry per CDR3 protein. Of approximately 110,000 distinct CDR3 sequences in the sample, around 60% were seen once. Source material: liver tumor tissue from sampling region 3. These receptors were collected from a woman aged 60-70 years with primary liver carcinoma and hepatitis B virus infection. CDR3s include the opening cysteine and the closing phenylalanine or tryptophan. The order of the fields is V gene, D gene, J gene, clone size, CDR3 DNA, CDR3 protein. The D gene is left open where the match is weak. A row's size may be missing; if present it is once, few, many or a size class.

TRBV19	.	TRBJ1-1	.	TGTGCCAGCAACCGGGGGAACACTGAAGCTTTCTTT	CASNRGNTEAFF
TRBV5-6	.	TRBJ2-1	many	TGTGCCAGCAGCTTGGATGGGAGGTCCTACAATGAGCAGTTCTTC	CASSLDGRSYNEQFF
TRBV13	.	TRBJ2-7	many	TGTGCCAGCAGCTTATCCGGGAAGTACGAGCAGTACTTC	CASSLSGKYEQYF
TRBV5-1	TRBD2	TRBJ2-1	.	TGCGTCAGCAGCTTGGTAGGACTAGCGGGAGTCCCCTACAATGAGCAGTTCTTC	CVSSLVGLAGVPYNEQFF
TRBV4-2	TRBD2	TRBJ2-1	.	TGTGCCAGCAGCCAAGATATGGTTAGGGAGGGTGATGAGCAGTTCTTC	CASSQDMVREGDEQFF
TRBV29-1	.	TRBJ1-2	.	TGCAGCGTCAAGGTCGGGGAGGGCTGCACCTTC	CSVKVGEGCTF
TRBV12-3/TRBV12-4	.	TRBJ2-7	.	TGCGCCAGCACCAGTGACGCCGGCTCCTACGTGCAGTACTTC	CASTSDAGSYVQYF
TRBV6-5	TRBD1	TRBJ2-3	many	TGTGCCAGCAGTCGGACAGGGTTCGGTACAGATACGCAGTATTTT	CASSRTGFGTDTQYF
TRBV7-2	.	TRBJ2-7	.	TGTGCCAGCAGCCGGGATGTACTTGGAGGCGAGCAGTACTTC	CASSRDVLGGEQYF
TRBV11-2	.	TRBJ2-6	.	TGTGCCAGCAGCCCTGACCTCGGGGTGTGGGAGGCCAACGTCCTGACTTTC	CASSPDLGVWEANVLTF
TRBV4-1	TRBD1	TRBJ2-1	.	TGCGCCAGCACTCAAGATTCGACAGGGTACCATGAGCAGTTCTTC	CASTQDSTGYHEQFF
TRBV11-2	TRBD1	TRBJ2-2	.	TGTGCTTGCAGCTTAGTCAGGGGGCTCGCCGGGGAGCTGTTTTTT	CACSLVRGLAGELFF
TRBV7-9	.	TRBJ1-1	.	TGTGCCAGCAGCATACCTAAGGGAGGTTTCGACACTGAAGTTTTCTTT	CASSIPKGGFDTEVFF
TRBV25-1	TRBD2	TRBJ2-1	.	TGTGCCAGCAGACAAAGCGGGAACTCCTACAATGAGCAGTTCTTC	CASRQSGNSYNEQFF
TRBV6-6	TRBD1	TRBJ2-5	.	TGTGCGAGTTACGGGACAGGGGGGCAAGAGACCCAGTACTTC	CASYGTGGQETQYF
TRBV11-2	.	TRBJ2-4	.	TGTGCCAGTTTGCTAGTGTCCAAAAACATTCAGTACTTC	CASLLVSKNIQYF
TRBV6-4	TRBD1	TRBJ2-3	.	TGTGCCAGCAGTGAACGGGAAGGGGGCACAAATACGCAGTATTTT	CASSEREGGTNTQYF
TRBV28	TRBD1	TRBJ1-5	.	TGTGCCGTCACAGGGGGAGGTAATCAGCCCCAGCATTTT	CAVTGGGNQPQHF
TRBV6-1	TRBD2	TRBJ2-4	.	TGTGCCAGCAGTGGAGGGTTAGCGGGGACCAACATCCAGTACTTC	CASSGGLAGTNIQYF
TRBV11-2	.	TRBJ2-1	.	TGTGCCAGCAGCATAGAGAGCAGGAGTGTAAGTGAGCAGTTCTTC	CASSIESRSVSEQFF
TRBV6-2/TRBV6-3	.	TRBJ2-1	.	TGTGCCTGCAGCCGAAGGGACTCCGGGGAGCAGTTCTTC	CACSRRDSGEQFF
TRBV10-3	.	TRBJ1-5	.	TGTGCCATCAGTGAATCGGGGGGGGCCAATCGGCCCCAGCATTTT	CAISESGGANRPQHF
TRBV11-2	.	TRBJ2-1	.	TGTGCCGGCAGCTTGAGACTAACGATGGGCAATGAGCAGTTCTTC	CAGSLRLTMGNEQFF
TRBV11-1	.	TRBJ2-1	once	TGTGCCAGCAGTTTACGGGGGACGAACTACAATGAGCAGTTCTTC	CASSLRGTNYNEQFF
TRBV6-1	TRBD1	TRBJ1-3	many	TGTGCCAGCAGTGAAGGGACAGGGGTAAACACCATATATTTT	CASSEGTGVNTIYF
TRBV5-1	TRBD1	TRBJ2-7	.	TGCGCCAGCGGCTTGACTGGACAGGGGGCTTCCTACGAGCAGTACTTC	CASGLTGQGASYEQYF
TRBV7-9	.	TRBJ2-1	.	TGTGCCAGCAGCTTAGCGGACTTAACCTACAATGAGCAGTTCTTC	CASSLADLTYNEQFF
TRBV29-1	TRBD1	TRBJ1-2	.	TGCAGCATTGATGAACAGGGGGTGCATGGCTACACCTTC	CSIDEQGVHGYTF
TRBV6-5	TRBD2	TRBJ2-7	.	TGTGCCAGCAGTTACGGGACTAGCGGTCCCTACAAGCAGTACTTC	CASSYGTSGPYKQYF
TRBV29-1	TRBD2	TRBJ2-2	.	TGCAGCGCTGGGACTAGCGGTAACACCGGGGAGCCGTTTTTT	CSAGTSGNTGEPFF
TRBV28	TRBD1	TRBJ2-7	.	TGTGCCATCAGTTATACACCGGGACAGGTAAACTACGAGCAGTACTTC	CAISYTPGQVNYEQYF
TRBV5-6	.	TRBJ2-7	.	TGTGCCAGCAGCTTGGAGAGGACCTGCGAGCAGTACTTC	CASSLERTCEQYF
TRBV28	TRBD2	TRBJ2-5	.	TGTGCCAGCAATATTGGCGGGAGGTCCCAAGAGACCCAGTACTTC	CASNIGGRSQETQYF
TRBV29-1	TRBD2	TRBJ2-7	.	TGCAGCGTGGAGACTAGCGGGAGTTGTGCCCCCTACGAGCAGTACTTC	CSVETSGSCAPYEQYF
TRBV6-2/TRBV6-3	TRBD2	TRBJ2-1	many	TGTGCCAGCAGTACCACCTTTAGCGGGAGGTCTTACAATGAGCAGTTCTTC	CASSTTFSGRSYNEQFF
TRBV6-1	TRBD2	TRBJ2-5	many	TGTGCCAGCAGGGGGACTAGCGGGAGGAGGGTACAAGAGACCCAGTACTTC	CASRGTSGRRVQETQYF
TRBV28	.	TRBJ1-5	.	TGTGCCAGCATCTCGCCCGGGCAGGGAAGTCAGCCCCAGCATTTT	CASISPGQGSQPQHF
TRBV29-1	.	TRBJ1-1	.	TGCAGCACAAGTGGGGAGGGGTCTTTGATGAACACTGAAGCTTTCTTT	CSTSGEGSLMNTEAFF
TRBV5-6	TRBD2	TRBJ2-5	.	TGTGCCAGCAGCTTGAATATCGTACTAGCGGGAACGGAGACCCAGTACTTC	CASSLNIVLAGTETQYF
TRBV4-1	.	TRBJ1-2	.	TGTGCCAGCAGCCCCAAGGTGGGGGACCGGCTCGTGTCTAACTATGGCTACACCTTC	CASSPKVGDRLVSNYGYTF
TRBV30	TRBD1	TRBJ1-2	once	TGTGCCTGGAGTGTGGGGACAGCTGGGGGTGGCTACACCTTC	CAWSVGTAGGGYTF
TRBV29-1	TRBD1	TRBJ1-2	many	TGCAGCGTGGGGACAGACACTGGCTACACCTTC	CSVGTDTGYTF
TRBV19	.	TRBJ1-5	.	TGTGCCAGTAGTATAGGCGCAGGGCACAATCAGCCCCAGCATTTT	CASSIGAGHNQPQHF